The subject of this entry is one T cell receptor (beta chain). As yet, its antigen is unknown. PCR was performed using 60 Vbeta and 13 Jbeta primers. Clones were read by immunoSEQ multiplex PCR, and TCRdb kept only the in-frame ones, dropping some. The sample carries roughly 99,000 clones, around 72% recorded once. The sample belongs to a study of cytomegalovirus exposure and HLA in healthy donors. Study details: The study's early data release held about 80 million unique TCRs from HLA-typed donors. Study-level results: One later analysis reportedly identified an Asian-associated ancestry cluster that showed fewer N-insertions than the roughly 720-donor mean. Some TCR beta chains (roughly 150 of them) were listed as cytomegalovirus-associated. From TCR beta sequences, most subjects' HLA-A and HLA-B alleles were reportedly predicted accurately.

V was shortened by 0 bases and J by 5 bases, with 8 bases between the two germline ends. CDR1 and CDR2 from the germline V gene are SGHTA and FQGTGA. There are 13 residues in the CDR3. The chain uses TRBV7-3 and TRBJ2-7; no clear D gene. The receptor's source is a male donor in good health and CMV-seronegative. The source material was PBMCs. In DNA form, the CDR3 reads TGTGCCAGCAGCTTAACGAGGTGGGACGAGCAGTACTTC. Translating it yields CASSLTRWDEQYF.